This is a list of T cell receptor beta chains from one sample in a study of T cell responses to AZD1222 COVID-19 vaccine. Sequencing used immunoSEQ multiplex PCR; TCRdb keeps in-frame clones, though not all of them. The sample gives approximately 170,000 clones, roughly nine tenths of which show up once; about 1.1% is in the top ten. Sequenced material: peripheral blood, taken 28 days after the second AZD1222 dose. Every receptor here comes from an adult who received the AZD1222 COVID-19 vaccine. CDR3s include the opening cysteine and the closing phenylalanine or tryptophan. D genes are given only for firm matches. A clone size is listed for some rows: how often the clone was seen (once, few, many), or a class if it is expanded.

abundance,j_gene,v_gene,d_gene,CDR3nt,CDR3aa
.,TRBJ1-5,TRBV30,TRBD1,TGTGCCTGGGACACAGGGGAACAGCCCCAGCATTTT,CAWDTGEQPQHF
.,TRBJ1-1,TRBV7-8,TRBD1,TGTGCCAGCAGCCGACAGGGGAGGTTGAACACTGAAGCTTTCTTT,CASSRQGRLNTEAFF
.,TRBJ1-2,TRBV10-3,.,TGTGCCATCAGTGAAGGCGACAGCTATGGCTACACCTTC,CAISEGDSYGYTF
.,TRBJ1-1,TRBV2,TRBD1,TGTGCCGGGGACAGGGGGCTTTCCACTGAAGCTTTCTTT,CAGDRGLSTEAFF
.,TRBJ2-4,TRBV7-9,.,TGTGCCAGCAGCCCCCGAGGAGAAATCAACATTCAGTACTTC,CASSPRGEINIQYF
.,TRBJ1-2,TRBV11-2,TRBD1,TGTGCCAGCAGCTTCGGCAGACAGGGGTCCAGCCTTATCTATGGCTACACCTTC,CASSFGRQGSSLIYGYTF
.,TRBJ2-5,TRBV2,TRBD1,TGTGCCAGCTACGGACAGGGGGCTCGGAATCAAGAGACCCAGTACTTC,CASYGQGARNQETQYF
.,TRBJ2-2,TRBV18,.,TGTGCCAGCTCACCGTGGACAGACGCGAACACCGGGGAGCTGTTTTTT,CASSPWTDANTGELFF
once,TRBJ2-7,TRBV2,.,TGTGCCAGCAGAGATGACCGAGTTAGGTTGGACGAGCAGTACTTC,CASRDDRVRLDEQYF
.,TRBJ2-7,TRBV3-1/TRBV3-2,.,TGTGCCAGCAGCCAAGATCGGCATTCGGGGGAGCAGTACTTC,CASSQDRHSGEQYF
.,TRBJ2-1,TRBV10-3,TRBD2,TGTGCCATCGGCCGGGGGGGCCTCAATGAGCAGTTCTTC,CAIGRGGLNEQFF
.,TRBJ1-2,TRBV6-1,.,TGTGCCAGCAGTGAGTCGGTGACTAACTATGGCTACACCTTC,CASSESVTNYGYTF
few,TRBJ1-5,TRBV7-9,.,TGTGCCAGCAGCTTAGAGGGACGCAATCAGCCCCAGCATTTT,CASSLEGRNQPQHF
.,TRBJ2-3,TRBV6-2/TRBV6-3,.,TGTGCCAGCAGTTACCCCGGGACTTTCGCAGATACGCAGTATTTT,CASSYPGTFADTQYF
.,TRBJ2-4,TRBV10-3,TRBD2,TGTGCCATCAGCCCCTCGGGGGGAAGGGAAAACATTCAGTACTTC,CAISPSGGRENIQYF
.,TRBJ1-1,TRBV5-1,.,TGCGCCAGCAGCTTCCGGGGCCCGAACACTGAAGCTTTCTTT,CASSFRGPNTEAFF
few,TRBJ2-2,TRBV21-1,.,TGTGCCAGCAGCAAAGCAGGTAAAGCGGGGCCCTCGAACACCGGGGAGCTGTTTTTT,CASSKAGKAGPSNTGELFF
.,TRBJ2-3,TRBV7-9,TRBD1,TGTGCCAGCAGCTTAGGACAGGGGCCTTTGACGCAGTATTTT,CASSLGQGPLTQYF
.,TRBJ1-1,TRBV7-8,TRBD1,TGTGCCAGTCGACAGGGAATGAACACTGAAGCTTTCTTT,CASRQGMNTEAFF
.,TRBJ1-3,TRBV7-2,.,TGTGCCAGCAGCTTATGGGACCTTGGGGGAGACACCATATATTTT,CASSLWDLGGDTIYF
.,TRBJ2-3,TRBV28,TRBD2,TGTGCCAGCACCCCTCGGGGGGGCGGCACAGATACGCAGTATTTT,CASTPRGGGTDTQYF
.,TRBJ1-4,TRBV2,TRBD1,TGTGCCAGCACCGGGACAGGGGGCACTAATGAAAAACTGTTTTTT,CASTGTGGTNEKLFF
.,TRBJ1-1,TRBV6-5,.,TGTGCCAGCAGTTACTCGGCGGCGGCAGAAGCTTTCTTT,CASSYSAAAEAFF
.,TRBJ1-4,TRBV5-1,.,TGCGCCAGCAGCGCCGGGACGGCTACTAGGGATGAAAAACTGTTTTTT,CASSAGTATRDEKLFF
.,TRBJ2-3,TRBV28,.,TGTGCCAGCAGTTTAAGGTTTGGGGCCGCAGATACGCAGTATTTT,CASSLRFGAADTQYF
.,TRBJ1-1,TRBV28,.,TGTGCCAGCAGTTTAACGGTGAACACTGAAGCTTTCTTT,CASSLTVNTEAFF
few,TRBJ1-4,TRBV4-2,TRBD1,TGTGCCAGCAGCCAAGAAGGAGGAACAGGGGGAGAAAAACTGTTTTTT,CASSQEGGTGGEKLFF
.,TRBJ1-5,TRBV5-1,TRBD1,TGCGCCAGCAGCTTGGAGGGGGCGCACAATCAGCCCCAGCATTTT,CASSLEGAHNQPQHF
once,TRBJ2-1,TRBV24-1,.,TGTGCCACCAGTGATTACCCCGGGATACAGTTCTTC,CATSDYPGIQFF
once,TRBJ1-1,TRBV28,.,TGTGCCAGCAGTTTCAGCCAAGGTTGGAACACTGAAGCTTTCTTT,CASSFSQGWNTEAFF
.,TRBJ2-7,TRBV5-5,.,TGTGCCAGCAGCTTTGGAGTACACGAGCAGTACTTC,CASSFGVHEQYF
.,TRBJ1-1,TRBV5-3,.,TGTGCCAGAAGCTCAATTTGGGGGCATGAAGCTTTCTTT,CARSSIWGHEAFF
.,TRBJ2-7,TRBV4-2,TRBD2,TGTGCCAGCAGCCACACCCGGGAGGACGAGCAGTACTTC,CASSHTREDEQYF
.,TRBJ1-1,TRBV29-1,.,TGCAGCGTTGTTGGGGGATGGAACACTGAAGCTTTCTTT,CSVVGGWNTEAFF
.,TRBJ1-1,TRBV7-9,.,TGTGCCAGCAGCTTAGCGTCCCGGTGGCAGGGGAACACTGAAGCTTTCTTT,CASSLASRWQGNTEAFF
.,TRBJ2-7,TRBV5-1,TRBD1,TGCGCCAGCAGCTCCGGGACAGGCTCCTACGAGCAGTACTTC,CASSSGTGSYEQYF
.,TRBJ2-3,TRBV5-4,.,TGTGCCAGCAGCTTGGCCGGACAGAGCACAGATACGCAGTATTTT,CASSLAGQSTDTQYF
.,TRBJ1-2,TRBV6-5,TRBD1,TGTGCCAGCTTAGAGAGACAGGGGCACTATGGCTACACCTTC,CASLERQGHYGYTF
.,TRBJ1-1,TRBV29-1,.,TGCAGCGTCGCGAGCCTTGGGACGGTGAACACTGAAGCTTTCTTT,CSVASLGTVNTEAFF
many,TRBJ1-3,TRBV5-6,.,TGTGCCAGCAGCTTGGAGCCCTATGGGGCTGGAAACACCATATATTTT,CASSLEPYGAGNTIYF
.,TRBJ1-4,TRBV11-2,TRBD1,TGTGCCAGCAGCGACGACAGGGTACGGGAAAAACTGTTTTTT,CASSDDRVREKLFF
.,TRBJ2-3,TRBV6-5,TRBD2,TGTGCCAGCAGTTGGGCAAGCGGGGTAAGCACAGATACGCAGTATTTT,CASSWASGVSTDTQYF
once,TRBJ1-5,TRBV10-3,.,TGTGCCATCAGTTGGAACGGGGAAGGTCAGCCCCAGCATTTT,CAISWNGEGQPQHF
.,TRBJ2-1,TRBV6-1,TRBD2,TGTGCCAGCAGTGAAGCAGCGGGGGGGTACAATGAGCAGTTCTTC,CASSEAAGGYNEQFF
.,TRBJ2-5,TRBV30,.,TGTGCCGGATCCCGGGCCTCACAAGAGACCCAGTACTTC,CAGSRASQETQYF
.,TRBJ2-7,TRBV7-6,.,TGTGCCAGCAGCTTAACCCCCTTAAGGGGCTCCTACGAGCAGTACTTC,CASSLTPLRGSYEQYF
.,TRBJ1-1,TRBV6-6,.,TGTGCCAGCAGCTTTATACGGTACTTAATGAACACTGAAGCTTTCTTT,CASSFIRYLMNTEAFF
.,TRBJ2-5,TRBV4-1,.,TGCGCCAGCAGCCAAGAGGGAGTAGGGGAGACCCAGTACTTC,CASSQEGVGETQYF
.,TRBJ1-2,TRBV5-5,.,TGTGCCAGCAGCTTGAACTATGGCTACACCTTC,CASSLNYGYTF
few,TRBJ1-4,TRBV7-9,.,TGTGCCAGCAGCTCGGGACATTCTAATGAAAAACTGTTTTTT,CASSSGHSNEKLFF
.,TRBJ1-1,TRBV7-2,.,TGTGCCAGCAGCAGAAGGATAGGAGGGGGCACTGAAGCTTTCTTT,CASSRRIGGGTEAFF
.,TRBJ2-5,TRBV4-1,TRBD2,TGCGCCAGCAGCCGGGCTCTAGCGGGGGGCAAAGAGACCCAGTACTTC,CASSRALAGGKETQYF